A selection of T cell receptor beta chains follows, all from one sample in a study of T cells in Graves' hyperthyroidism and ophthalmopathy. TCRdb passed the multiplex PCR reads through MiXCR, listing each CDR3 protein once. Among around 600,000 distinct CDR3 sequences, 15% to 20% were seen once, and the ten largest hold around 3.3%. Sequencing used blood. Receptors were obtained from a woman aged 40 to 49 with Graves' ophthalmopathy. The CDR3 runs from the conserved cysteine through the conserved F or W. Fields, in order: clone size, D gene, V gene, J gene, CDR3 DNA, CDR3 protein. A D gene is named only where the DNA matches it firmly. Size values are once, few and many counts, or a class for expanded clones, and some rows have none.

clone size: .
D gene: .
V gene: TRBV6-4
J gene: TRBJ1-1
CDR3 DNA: TGTGCCAGCAGTGACATGGGGTTCTTCACAGTGAACACTGAAGCTTTCTTT
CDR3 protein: CASSDMGFFTVNTEAFF

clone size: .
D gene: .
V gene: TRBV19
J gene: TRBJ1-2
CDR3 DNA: TGTGCCAGTAGTTACATCTCTACTAACTATGGCTACACCTTC
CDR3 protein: CASSYISTNYGYTF

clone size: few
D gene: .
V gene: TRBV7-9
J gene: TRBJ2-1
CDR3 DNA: TGTGCCAGCAGCACAGGACCAATTCAGGGTGAGCAGTTCTTC
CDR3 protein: CASSTGPIQGEQFF

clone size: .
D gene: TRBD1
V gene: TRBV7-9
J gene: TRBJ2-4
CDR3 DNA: TGTGCCAGCAGCGCCGGGACAGGGTCGAACATTCAGTACTTC
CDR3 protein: CASSAGTGSNIQYF

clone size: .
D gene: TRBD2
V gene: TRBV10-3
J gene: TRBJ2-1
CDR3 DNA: TGTGCCATCAGTGAAGATCTAGCGGGGGCCTACGAGCAGTTCTTC
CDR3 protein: CAISEDLAGAYEQFF

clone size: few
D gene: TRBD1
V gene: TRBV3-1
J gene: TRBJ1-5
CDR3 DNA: TGTGCCAGCAGCCAATGGTCCGGGACAGGGGGCAATCAGCCCCAGCATTTT
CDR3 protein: CASSQWSGTGGNQPQHF

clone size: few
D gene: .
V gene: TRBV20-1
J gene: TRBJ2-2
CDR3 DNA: TGCAGTGCTAGAGATGCGGGGTTGTCGAACACCGGGGAGCTGTTTTTT
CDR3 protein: CSARDAGLSNTGELFF

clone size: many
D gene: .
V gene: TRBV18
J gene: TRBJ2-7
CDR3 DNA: TGTGCCAGCTCACCCGGGAATCTAGGCTCTTACGAGCAGTACTTC
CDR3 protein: CASSPGNLGSYEQYF

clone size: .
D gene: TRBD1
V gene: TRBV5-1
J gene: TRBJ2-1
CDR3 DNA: TGCGCCAGCAGCGTCCGGGACAGGGGGCGAGGTGAGCAGTTCTTC
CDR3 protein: CASSVRDRGRGEQFF

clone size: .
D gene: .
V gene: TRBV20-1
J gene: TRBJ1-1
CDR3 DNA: TGCAGTGCTAGGTTGACCGGCCCCATGGGCACTGAAGCTTTCTTT
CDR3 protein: CSARLTGPMGTEAFF

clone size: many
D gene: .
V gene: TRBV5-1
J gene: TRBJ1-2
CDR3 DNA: TGCGCCAGCAGCTTGGCAGGTGGTAACTATGGCTACACCTTC
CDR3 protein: CASSLAGGNYGYTF

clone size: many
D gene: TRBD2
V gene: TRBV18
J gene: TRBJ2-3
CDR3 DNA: TGTGCCAGCTCACCTCTAGCGGGGGTATCTACAGATACGCAGTATTTT
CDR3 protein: CASSPLAGVSTDTQYF

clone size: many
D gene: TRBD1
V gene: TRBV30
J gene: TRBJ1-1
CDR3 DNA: TGTGCCTGGGATGACAGGGTGGCCACTGAAGCTTTCTTT
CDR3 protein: CAWDDRVATEAFF

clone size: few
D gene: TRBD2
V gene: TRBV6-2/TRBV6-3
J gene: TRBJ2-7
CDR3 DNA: TGTGCCAGCACCTCCTGGGGGGGGAGTTACGAGCAGTACTTC
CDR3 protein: CASTSWGGSYEQYF